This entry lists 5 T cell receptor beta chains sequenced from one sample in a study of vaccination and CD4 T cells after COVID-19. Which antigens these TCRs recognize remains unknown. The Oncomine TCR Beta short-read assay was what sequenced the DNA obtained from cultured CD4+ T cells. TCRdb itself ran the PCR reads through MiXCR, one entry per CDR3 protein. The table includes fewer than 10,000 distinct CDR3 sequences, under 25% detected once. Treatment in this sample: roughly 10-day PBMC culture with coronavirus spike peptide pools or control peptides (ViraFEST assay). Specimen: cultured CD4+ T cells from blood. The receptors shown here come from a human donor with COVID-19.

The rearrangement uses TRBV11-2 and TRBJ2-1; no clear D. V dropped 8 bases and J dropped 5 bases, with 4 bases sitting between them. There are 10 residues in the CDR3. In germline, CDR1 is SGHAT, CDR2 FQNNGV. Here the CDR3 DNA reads TGTGCCAGCGGCCACAATGAGCAGTTCTTC. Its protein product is CASGHNEQFF. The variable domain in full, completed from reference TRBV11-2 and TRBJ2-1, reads EAGVAQSPRYKIIEKRQSVAFWCNPISGHATLYWYQQILGQGPKLLIQFQNNGVVDDSQLPKDRFSAERLKGVDSTLKIQPAKLEDSAVYLCASGHNEQFFGPGTRLTVL.

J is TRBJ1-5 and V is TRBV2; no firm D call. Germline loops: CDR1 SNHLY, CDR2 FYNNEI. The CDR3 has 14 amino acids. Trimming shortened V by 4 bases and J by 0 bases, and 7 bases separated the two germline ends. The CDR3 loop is CASSGQYSNQPQHF. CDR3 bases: TGTGCCAGCAGTGGACAATATAGCAATCAGCCCCAGCATTTT. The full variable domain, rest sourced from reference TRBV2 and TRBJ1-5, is EPEVTQTPSHQVTQMGQEVILRCVPISNHLYFYWYRQILGQKVEFLVSFYNNEISEKSEIFDDQFSVERPDGSNFTLKIRSTKLEDSAMYFCASSGQYSNQPQHFGDGTRLSIL.

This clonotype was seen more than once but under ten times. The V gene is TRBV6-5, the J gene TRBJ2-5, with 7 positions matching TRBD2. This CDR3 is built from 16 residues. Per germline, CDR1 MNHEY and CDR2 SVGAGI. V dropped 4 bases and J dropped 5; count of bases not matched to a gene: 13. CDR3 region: CASSFSNLGGIETQYF. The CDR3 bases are TGTGCCAGCAGTTTCAGTAACCTCGGGGGGATCGAGACCCAGTACTTC.

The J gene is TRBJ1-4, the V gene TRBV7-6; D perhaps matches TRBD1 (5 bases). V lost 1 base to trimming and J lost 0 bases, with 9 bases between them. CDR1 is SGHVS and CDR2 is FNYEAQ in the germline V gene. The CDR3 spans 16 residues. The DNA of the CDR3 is TGTGCCAGCAGCTTAGGGGGGGTGGCAACTAATGAAAAACTGTTTTTT. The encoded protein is CASSLGGVATNEKLFF.

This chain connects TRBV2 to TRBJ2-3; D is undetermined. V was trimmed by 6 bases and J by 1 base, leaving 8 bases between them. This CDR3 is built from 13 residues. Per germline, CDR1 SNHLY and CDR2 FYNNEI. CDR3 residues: CASSLEGTDTQYF. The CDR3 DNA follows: TGTGCCAGCAGCCTAGAGGGCACAGATACGCAGTATTTT.